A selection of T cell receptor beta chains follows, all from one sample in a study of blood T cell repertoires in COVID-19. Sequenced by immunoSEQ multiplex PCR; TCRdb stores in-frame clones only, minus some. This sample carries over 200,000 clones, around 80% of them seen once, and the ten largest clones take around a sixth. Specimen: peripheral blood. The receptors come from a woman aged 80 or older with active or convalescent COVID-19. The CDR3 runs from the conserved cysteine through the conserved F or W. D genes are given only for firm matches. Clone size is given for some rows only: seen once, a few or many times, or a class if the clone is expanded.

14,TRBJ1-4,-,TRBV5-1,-,CASSLSTVNEKLFF,TGCGCCAGCAGCTTGTCTACTGTTAATGAAAAACTGTTTTTT
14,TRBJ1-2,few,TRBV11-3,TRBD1,CASSRRTGDYGYTF,TGTGCCAGCAGCCGACGTACAGGGGACTATGGCTACACCTTC
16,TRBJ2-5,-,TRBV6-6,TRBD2,CASSPRTSGVVETQYF,TGTGCCAGCAGTCCAAGGACTAGCGGGGTGGTAGAGACCCAGTACTTC
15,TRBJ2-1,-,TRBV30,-,CAWSSNRITVNEQFF,TGTGCCTGGAGTTCAAACAGGATTACAGTAAATGAGCAGTTCTTC
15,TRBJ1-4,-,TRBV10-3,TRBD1,CAISETTGLGEKLFF,TGTGCCATCAGTGAGACGACAGGGCTGGGGGAAAAACTGTTTTTT
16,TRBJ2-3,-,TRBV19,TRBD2,CASSMTSGGTTDTQYF,TGTGCCAGTAGTATGACTAGCGGGGGAACCACAGATACGCAGTATTTT
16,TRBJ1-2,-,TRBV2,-,CASNPQSGAGAPGYTF,TGTGCCAGCAATCCCCAATCGGGGGCGGGGGCCCCCGGCTACACCTTC
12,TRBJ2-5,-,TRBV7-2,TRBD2,CASSGGGETQYF,TGTGCCAGCAGCGGGGGAGGGGAGACCCAGTACTTC
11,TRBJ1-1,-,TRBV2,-,CASRGRTEAFF,TGTGCCAGCAGGGGGCGAACTGAAGCTTTCTTT
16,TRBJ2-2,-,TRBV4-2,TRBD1,CASSQPDRGYTGELFF,TGTGCCAGCAGCCAGCCCGACAGGGGGTACACCGGGGAGCTGTTTTTT
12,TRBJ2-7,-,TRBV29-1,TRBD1,CSVDRGPYEQYF,TGCAGCGTCGACAGGGGCCCCTACGAGCAGTACTTC
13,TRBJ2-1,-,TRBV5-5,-,CASSFRGLNEQFF,TGTGCCAGCAGCTTTCGGGGTTTGAATGAGCAGTTCTTC
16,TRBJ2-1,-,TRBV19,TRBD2,CASSIAAGLANNEQFF,TGTGCCAGTAGTATAGCCGCGGGACTAGCTAACAATGAGCAGTTCTTC
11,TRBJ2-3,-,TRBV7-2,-,CASSPGGTQYF,TGTGCCAGCAGCCCCGGGGGTACGCAGTATTTT
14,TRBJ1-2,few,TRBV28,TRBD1,CASSSTGRDYGYTF,TGTGCCAGCAGCTCGACAGGGCGGGACTATGGCTACACCTTC
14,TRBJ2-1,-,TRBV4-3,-,CASSQRLGGNEQFF,TGCGCCAGCAGCCAACGTCTAGGGGGCAATGAGCAGTTCTTC
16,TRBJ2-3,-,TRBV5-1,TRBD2,CASSQAGTSGRDTQYF,TGCGCCAGCAGCCAGGCTGGGACTAGCGGGAGGGATACGCAGTATTTT
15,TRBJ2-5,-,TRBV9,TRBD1,CASSTGTGVGETQYF,TGTGCCAGCAGCACTGGGACAGGGGTGGGCGAGACCCAGTACTTC
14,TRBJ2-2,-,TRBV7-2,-,CASNGRRGTGELFF,TGTGCCAGCAACGGGCGGCGGGGCACCGGGGAGCTGTTTTTT
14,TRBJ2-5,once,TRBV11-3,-,CASSLGGDQETQYF,TGTGCCAGCAGCTTAGGGGGGGACCAAGAGACCCAGTACTTC
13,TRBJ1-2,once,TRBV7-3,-,CASSLDAGVGYTF,TGTGCCAGCAGCTTAGATGCAGGGGTTGGCTACACCTTC
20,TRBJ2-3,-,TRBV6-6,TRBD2,CASSPGGGTSGRSFTDTQYF,TGTGCCAGCAGCCCAGGAGGTGGGACTAGCGGGAGGTCGTTCACAGATACGCAGTATTTT
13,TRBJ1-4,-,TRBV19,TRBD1,CASSRDRDQKLFF,TGTGCCAGTAGTAGGGACAGGGATCAAAAACTGTTTTTT
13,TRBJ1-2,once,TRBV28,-,CASSLTGRGGYTF,TGTGCCAGCAGTTTAACAGGGAGGGGTGGCTACACCTTC
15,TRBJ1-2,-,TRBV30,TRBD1,CAWTRERTGRAGYTF,TGTGCCTGGACTCGTGAACGGACAGGGCGCGCTGGCTACACCTTC
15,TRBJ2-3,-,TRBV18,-,CASSLTAGRTDTQYF,TGTGCCAGCTCCCTGACTGCTGGTCGGACAGATACGCAGTATTTT
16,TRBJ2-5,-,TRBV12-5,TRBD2,CASGLGLAGGQETQYF,TGTGCTAGTGGGTTGGGACTAGCGGGGGGACAAGAGACCCAGTACTTC
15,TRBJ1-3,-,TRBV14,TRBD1,CASSSYRGSGNTIYF,TGTGCCAGCAGCTCTTACAGGGGGAGTGGAAACACCATATATTTT
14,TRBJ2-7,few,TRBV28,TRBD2,CASTEPREVHEQYF,TGTGCCAGCACAGAGCCCCGGGAGGTCCACGAGCAGTACTTC
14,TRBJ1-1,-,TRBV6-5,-,CASSYSNRNTEAFF,TGTGCCAGCAGTTACTCGAACAGGAACACTGAAGCTTTCTTT
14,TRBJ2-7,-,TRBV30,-,CAWIGGITGYEQYF,TGTGCCTGGATCGGAGGCATCACGGGCTACGAGCAGTACTTC
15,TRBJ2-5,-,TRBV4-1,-,CASSQVGTTQETQYF,TGCGCCAGCAGCCAAGTAGGGACAACTCAAGAGACCCAGTACTTC
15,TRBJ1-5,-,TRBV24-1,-,CATSDPSGSGQPQHF,TGTGCCACCAGTGATCCGTCAGGGTCCGGTCAGCCCCAGCATTTT
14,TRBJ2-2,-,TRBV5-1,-,CASSETGNTGELFF,TGCGCCAGCAGTGAAACAGGGAACACCGGGGAGCTGTTTTTT
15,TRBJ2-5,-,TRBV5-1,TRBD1,CASSLASPRGETQYF,TGCGCCAGCAGCTTGGCCTCCCCCAGGGGGGAGACCCAGTACTTC
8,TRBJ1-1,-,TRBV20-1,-,CSARGGRF,TGCAGTGCTAGAGGAGGCAGATTT
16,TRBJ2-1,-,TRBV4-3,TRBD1,CASSREQTGGYNEQFF,TGCGCCAGCAGCCGGGAACAGACAGGGGGATACAATGAGCAGTTCTTC
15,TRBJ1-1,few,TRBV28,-,CASKSQGFDSTEAFF,TGTGCCAGCAAATCCCAGGGGTTTGATTCGACTGAAGCTTTCTTT
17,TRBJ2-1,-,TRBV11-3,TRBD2,CASSSRTSGTGYNEQFF,TGTGCCAGCAGCTCCCGGACTAGCGGGACTGGATACAATGAGCAGTTCTTC
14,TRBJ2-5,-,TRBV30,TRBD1,CAWSVIGGGETQYF,TGTGCCTGGAGTGTGATAGGGGGCGGAGAGACCCAGTACTTC
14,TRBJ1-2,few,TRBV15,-,CATSRDTDSYGYTF,TGTGCCACCAGCAGAGATACGGACTCCTATGGCTACACCTTC
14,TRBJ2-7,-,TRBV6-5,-,CASSTQQISYEQYF,TGTGCCAGCAGTACCCAACAGATATCCTACGAGCAGTACTTC
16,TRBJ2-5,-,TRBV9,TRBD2,CASSSTSGRAGETQYF,TGTGCCAGCAGCTCTACTAGCGGGAGGGCCGGGGAGACCCAGTACTTC